Listed below are T cell receptor beta chains from one sample, sequenced in a study of T cell responses to AZD1222 COVID-19 vaccine. The repertoire was sequenced with immunoSEQ multiplex PCR; TCRdb's copy has only in-frame clones and lacks some. Of 100,000 to 150,000 clones listed, approximately 89% are singletons. The specimen was peripheral blood, collected on day 0 of AZD1222 vaccination. The source of these receptors is an adult in good health. Each CDR3 is given with its conserved first and last residue. A D gene is named only where the DNA matches it firmly. Clone size appears in some rows only: once, few, many, or a class for an expanded clone.

V	size	J	D	DNA	CDR3
TRBV29-1	.	TRBJ1-1	.	TGCAGCGACAGGGTCGGAGCTTTCTTT	CSDRVGAFF
TRBV5-6	.	TRBJ1-5	TRBD1	TGTGCCAGCAGCTTGGGACAGGGGGATCAGCCCCAGCATTTT	CASSLGQGDQPQHF
TRBV11-1	few	TRBJ2-2	TRBD1	TGTGCCAGCAGCTTCCCGGGACAGGGGACCGGGGAGCTGTTTTTT	CASSFPGQGTGELFF
TRBV3-1/TRBV3-2	.	TRBJ2-2	.	TGTGCCAGCAGCCAAATGGTTAATGGCGGGGAGCTGTTTTTT	CASSQMVNGGELFF
TRBV10-2	.	TRBJ2-7	.	TGCGCCAGCAGTGCCGAACGTCGCTACGAGCAGTACTTC	CASSAERRYEQYF
TRBV5-1	few	TRBJ2-2	TRBD1	TGCGCCAGCAGCCCGGGACAGGCGAACACCGGGGAGCTGTTTTTT	CASSPGQANTGELFF
TRBV5-1	.	TRBJ2-3	TRBD2	TGCGCCAGCACCCCGGGAGGAGGGGGCACAGATACGCAGTATTTT	CASTPGGGGTDTQYF
TRBV11-2	.	TRBJ1-2	.	TGTGCCAGCAGCTTAGAAGGCGAGGGCTACACCTTC	CASSLEGEGYTF
TRBV30	.	TRBJ1-1	.	TGTGCCTGGGGCAGGGAGGGGGGCACTGAAGCTTTCTTT	CAWGREGGTEAFF
TRBV6-5	.	TRBJ1-6	.	TGTGCCAGCAGTTACTCGACTAGGGGTGGTTCACCCCTCCACTTT	CASSYSTRGGSPLHF
TRBV5-4	.	TRBJ2-5	.	TGTGCCAGCAGCTTACAAGGCGGAGAGACCCAGTACTTC	CASSLQGGETQYF
TRBV19	.	TRBJ1-2	TRBD1	TGTGCCACCGAACCCCGGGACAGATCTAACTATGGCTACACCTTC	CATEPRDRSNYGYTF
TRBV7-2	.	TRBJ1-2	.	TGTGCCAGCAGCTTAGAGAAACAGGGAATATATGGCTACACCTTC	CASSLEKQGIYGYTF
TRBV5-8	.	TRBJ2-7	.	TGTGCCAGCAGCTTGGACCCGTCTACGAGCGGGCAGTACTTC	CASSLDPSTSGQYF
TRBV21-1	.	TRBJ2-4	.	TGTGCCAGCAGCAAAGAAACTTCAGCCAAAAACATTCAGTACTTC	CASSKETSAKNIQYF
TRBV7-8	.	TRBJ2-2	.	TGTGCCAGCAGCCAGGACAGATACACCGGGGAGCTGTTTTTT	CASSQDRYTGELFF
TRBV28	.	TRBJ1-3	.	TGTGCCAGCAGCAACCGGGACGGAAGGCCTGGAAACACCATATATTTT	CASSNRDGRPGNTIYF
TRBV7-9	.	TRBJ2-2	TRBD1	TGTGCCAGCAGCGTACAGGGGGCCGACACCGGGGAGCTGTTTTTT	CASSVQGADTGELFF
TRBV5-5	.	TRBJ1-1	.	TGTGCCAGCAGCCGGGAGGAAAGGGCCGGGGGCAACACTGAAGCTTTCTTT	CASSREERAGGNTEAFF
TRBV7-3	.	TRBJ2-2	TRBD1	TGTGCCAGCAGCTTCGACGGACAGGGCTACACCGGGGAGCTGTTTTTT	CASSFDGQGYTGELFF
TRBV18	.	TRBJ1-1	.	TGTGCCAGCTCACTCTGGGACACCCCACGGGAAGCTTTCTTT	CASSLWDTPREAFF
TRBV15	.	TRBJ1-3	.	TGTGCAGTTGACAGGAGCATTAGACGGGGCACCATATATTTT	CAVDRSIRRGTIYF